These 20 T cell receptor beta chains share one sample of origin, sequenced in a study of technical replicates of blood from four donors. Sequencing used immunoSEQ multiplex PCR; TCRdb keeps in-frame clones, though not all of them. The profile shows 79,000 or so clones, around 90% of them singletons. Sequencing used T cells isolated from PBMCs. The origin of the receptors is a human donor in good health.

The chain employs TRBV10-3 and TRBJ2-7, with 7 bases lining up with TRBD2. This CDR3 comprises 14 residues. The ends lost 2 bases at V and 4 bases at J; junction bases unmatched: 5. The germline CDR1 and CDR2 sequences are ENHRY and SYGVKD. The CDR3 loop reads CAISEEGGRYEQYF. In nucleotides, the CDR3 is TGTGCCATCAGTGAGGAGGGCGGGAGATACGAGCAGTACTTC.

The chain couples TRBV25-1 to TRBJ2-2; D is undetermined. CDR1 and CDR2 (germline): MGHDK, SYGVNS. The CDR3 is made up of 13 amino acids. V was shortened by 0 bases and J by 5 bases, with 4 bases between the two germline ends. For the CDR3, the DNA is TGTGCCAGCAGTGAATATCGGACCGGGGAGCTGTTTTTT. Residues: CASSEYRTGELFF. The full variable domain, with the rest looked up from reference TRBV25-1 and TRBJ2-2, is EADIYQTPRYLVIGTGKKITLECSQTMGHDKMYWYQQDPGMELHLIHYSYGVNSTEKGDLSSESTVSRIRTEHFPLTLESARPSHTSQYLCASSEYRTGELFFGEGSRLTVL.

The chain carries TRBV5-4 and TRBJ2-1, with 7 bases lining up with TRBD2. The CDR3 is made up of 15 amino acids. V shed 4 bases and J 0 bases; nucleotides not matched to a gene: 4. CDR1 is SGHNT, CDR2 YYREEE, per germline (reference sequence). The DNA for the CDR3 is TGTGCCAGCAGCCCGAGCGGGGTCTCCTACAATGAGCAGTTCTTC. As protein: CASSPSGVSYNEQFF.

V is TRBV6-1 and J is TRBJ2-1; 8 bases line up with TRBD2. The CDR3 extends over 15 amino acids. The V and J ends lost 2 bases and 7 bases, in that order; junction bases with no gene match: 7. Germline CDR1 MNHNS, CDR2 SASEGT. The CDR3 here is CASSEWSASGNEQFF. For the CDR3, the DNA is TGTGCCAGCAGTGAATGGTCGGCTAGCGGGAATGAGCAGTTCTTC.

This clone was found once. The chain joins TRBV27 to TRBJ2-6, with D hard to call. Between the trimmed V and J ends, which lost 3 bases and 4 bases, there was a span of 7 bases. The CDR3 is 14 residues long. Germline V gene lookup returns CDR1 MNHEY and CDR2 SMNVEV (reference sequence). The CDR3 reads CASSLYSGANVLTF. CDR3 nucleotide sequence: TGTGCCAGCAGTTTGTATTCCGGGGCCAACGTCCTGACTTTC.

This chain joins TRBV27 and TRBJ2-7, with D uncertain. The CDR3 totals 14 residues. The V end lost 0 bases, the J end lost 3 bases, and 9 bases lay between the germline ends. The germline V gene has CDR1 MNHEY and CDR2 SMNVEV (reference sequence). CDR3 in DNA: TGTGCCAGCAGTTTATCGGCGGCAGACTACGAGCAGTACTTC. Translating it yields CASSLSAADYEQYF.

This clone was recorded once. The chain recombines TRBV5-4 with TRBJ2-7; D is perhaps TRBD2 (6 bases). Germline assignment: CDR1 SGHNT and CDR2 YYREEE (reference sequence). V shed 0 bases and J shed 0 bases, with 13 bases lying between them. This CDR3 contains 16 residues. In DNA form, the CDR3 reads TGTGCCAGCAGCTTGGCGTTTGGCGGGGACTCCTACGAGCAGTACTTC. Its translation is CASSLAFGGDSYEQYF.

This chain joins TRBV28 and TRBJ2-4; maybe TRBD2 (6 bases). The CDR3 covers 15 residues. From germline, CDR1 is MDHEN and CDR2 SYDVKM. Trimming cost V 2 bases and J 3 bases, with 11 bases left between them. As DNA, the CDR3 is TGTGCCAGCAGTTTAAGGGGAGGCAGCAAAAACATTCAGTACTTC. Residues: CASSLRGGSKNIQYF.

Only one count was recorded for this clone. The rearrangement joins TRBV19 to TRBJ2-5, with 11 nucleotides matching TRBD1. The V and J ends lost 4 bases and 4 bases, in that order; junction bases with no gene match: 5. The CDR3 sequence is 15 residues long. Germline CDR1 reads LNHDA; CDR2 reads SQIVND (reference sequence). CDR3 region: CASSTPGTGGETQYF. CDR3 nucleotide sequence: TGTGCCAGTAGTACCCCCGGGACAGGGGGAGAGACCCAGTACTTC.

The J gene is TRBJ2-1, the V gene TRBV14, with 9 nucleotides matching TRBD1. Germline V gives CDR1 SGHDN, CDR2 FVKESK. The CDR3 sequence is 17 residues long. Trimming took 3 bases from V and 8 from J; bases not matched to a gene: 14. The CDR3 reads CASSQAPRTGDWYEQFF. For the CDR3, the DNA is TGTGCCAGCAGCCAGGCCCCCCGGACAGGGGATTGGTATGAGCAGTTCTTC.

The V and J genes are TRBV7-9 and TRBJ2-3; 7 nucleotides agree with TRBD1. The CDR3 has 15 amino acids. With V trimmed by 2 bases and J by 4 bases, 6 bases remained unmatched. Germline values: CDR1 SEHNR, CDR2 FQNEAQ (reference sequence). CDR3 sequence: CASSLPRQGPDTQYF. In nucleotides, the CDR3 is TGTGCCAGCAGCTTACCGCGACAGGGCCCAGATACGCAGTATTTT. Full variable domain (rest looked up from reference TRBV7-9 and TRBJ2-3): DTGVSQNPRHKITKRGQNVTFRCDPISEHNRLYWYRQTLGQGPEFLTYFQNEAQLEKSRLLSDRFSAERPKGSFSTLEIQRTEQGDSAMYLCASSLPRQGPDTQYFGPGTRLTVL.

V and J are TRBV19 and TRBJ1-1, with TRBD1 matching over 8 bases. With 2 bases clipped from V and 2 bases from J, the junction kept 7 bases outside the gene matches. The CDR3 length is 16 residues. CDR1 and CDR2 from the germline V gene are LNHDA and SQIVND (reference sequence). CDR3 region: CASSITGGVLNTEAFF. CDR3 DNA: TGTGCCAGTAGTATAACAGGGGGTGTATTAAACACTGAAGCTTTCTTT.

The V gene is TRBV28, the J gene TRBJ2-7; 16 bases align to TRBD2. CDR1 MDHEN and CDR2 SYDVKM come from the germline V gene. V lost 7 bases to trimming and J lost 0 bases; unmatched junction nucleotides: 6. The CDR3 totals 17 residues. CDR3 protein: CASTTGLAGGSSYEQYF. CDR3 coding DNA: TGTGCCAGCACTACGGGACTAGCGGGAGGGAGCTCCTACGAGCAGTACTTC.

The rearrangement joins TRBV7-9 to TRBJ2-3; 8 nucleotides match TRBD2. Germline V gene data show CDR1 as SEHNR and CDR2 as FQNEAQ (reference sequence). The CDR3 runs to 15 residues. After removal of 5 bases from V and 0 bases from J, the junction contained 4 bases not matched to a gene. CDR3 nucleotide sequence: TGTGCCAGCAGCCAGCGGGAGATTAGCACAGATACGCAGTATTTT. Its translation is CASSQREISTDTQYF.

This clone was counted only a few times. The chain employs TRBV6-5 and TRBJ1-2; unclear D gene. V dropped 6 bases and J dropped 3 bases, with 11 bases sitting between them. Germline V CDR1 and CDR2: MNHEY, SVGAGI. The length of the CDR3 is 13 residues. The CDR3 loop is CASRSGRDYGYTF. DNA for the CDR3: TGTGCCAGCAGAAGCGGCCGGGACTATGGCTACACCTTC.

V and J are TRBV27 and TRBJ1-2; D remains ambiguous. Germline CDR1 is MNHEY and CDR2 is SMNVEV (reference sequence). CDR3 length: 12 residues. Trimming shortened V by 5 bases and J by 0 bases, and 4 bases separated the two germline ends. The CDR3 sequence is CASSTSNYGYTF. CDR3 nucleotides: TGTGCCAGCAGTACATCTAACTATGGCTACACCTTC.

This clone was picked up one time. V gene TRBV4-1 combines with J gene TRBJ2-7; 10 nucleotides match TRBD2. This CDR3 has 17 amino acids. Germline trimming cut 3 bases from V and 2 bases from J; bases unmatched to any gene: 10. The V gene's germline CDR1 is MGHRA and CDR2 YSYEKL. The CDR3 loop reads CASSHLGLADGPYEQYF. The CDR3 DNA follows: TGCGCCAGCAGCCATCTTGGACTAGCGGATGGTCCCTACGAGCAGTACTTC.

This chain connects TRBV7-8 to TRBJ1-4; D not certain. Germline values: CDR1 SGHVS, CDR2 FQNEAQ. Deletions cut 5 bases from V and 3 bases from J, with 10 bases between. The CDR3 runs 14 residues. The CDR3 sequence is CASSPLLANEKLFF. In nucleotides, the CDR3 is TGTGCCAGCAGCCCACTATTGGCTAATGAAAAACTGTTTTTT.

V is TRBV4-2 and J is TRBJ2-3; 13 nucleotides line up with TRBD2. CDR1 is LGHNA and CDR2 is YNFKEQ in the germline V gene. V dropped 3 bases and J dropped 7; count of bases not matched to a gene: 7. This CDR3 is 16 amino acids long. This CDR3 reads CASSQEGLAGSNTQYF. Written as DNA, the CDR3 is TGTGCCAGCAGCCAGGAGGGACTAGCGGGAAGTAATACGCAGTATTTT.

There are a few counts of this clone. V is TRBV11-2 and J is TRBJ1-5, with a possible D match to TRBD1 (6 bases). V gave up 6 bases and J gave up 3 bases, with 15 bases separating them. The CDR3 length is 15 residues. Per the germline V gene, CDR1 is SGHAT and CDR2 is FQNNGV. The CDR3: CASSFTGTLNQPQHF. DNA for the CDR3: TGTGCCAGCAGTTTTACAGGGACACTCAATCAGCCCCAGCATTTT.